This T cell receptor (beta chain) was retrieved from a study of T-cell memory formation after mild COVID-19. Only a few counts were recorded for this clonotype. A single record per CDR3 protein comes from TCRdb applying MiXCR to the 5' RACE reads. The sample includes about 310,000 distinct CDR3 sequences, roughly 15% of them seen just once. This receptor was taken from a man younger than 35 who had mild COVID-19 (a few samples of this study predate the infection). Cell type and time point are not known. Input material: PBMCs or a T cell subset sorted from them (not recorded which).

This CDR3 reads CASSRRLTEAFF. The DNA for the CDR3 is TGTGCCAGCTCACGTAGACTCACTGAAGCTTTCTTT. The chain recombines TRBV7-2 with TRBJ1-1, with D unclear. The CDR3 has 12 residues. V was pared by 8 bases and J by 4 bases, with 11 bases between. The germline gives CDR1 SGHTA, CDR2 FQGNSA. Using reference TRBV7-2 and TRBJ1-1 for the parts outside the CDR3, the full variable domain is GAGVSQSPSNKVTEKGKDVELRCDPISGHTALYWYRQSLGQGLEFLIYFQGNSAPDKSGLPSDRFSAERTGGSVSTLTIQRTQQEDSAVYLCASSRRLTEAFFGQGTRLTVV.